This passage covers 19 T cell receptor beta chains from one sample sequenced in a study of neurological immune-mediated disorders. Each CDR3 protein is one row after TCRdb ran MiXCR on the 5' RACE reads. In the table there are tens of thousands of distinct CDR3 sequences, less than 4.5% of which are singletons. Specimen: PBMCs. Receptor source: a young man with multiple sclerosis.

This clonotype was seen at least ten times. J is TRBJ2-5 and V is TRBV20-1; possibly TRBD2 for D (6 bases). V was trimmed by 3 bases and J by 4 bases, leaving 9 bases between them. CDR1 is DFQATT, CDR2 SNEGSKA, per germline (reference sequence). The CDR3 is made up of 12 amino acids. This CDR3 reads CSARSGRETQYF. The CDR3 bases are TGCAGTGCTAGGTCCGGGAGAGAGACCCAGTACTTC.

In this sample, this clonotype turned up many times. The gene calls are TRBV20-1 and TRBJ1-5; 10 nucleotides line up with TRBD1. Germline V gene data show CDR1 as DFQATT and CDR2 as SNEGSKA (reference sequence). The CDR3 consists of 13 residues. The V gene end was trimmed by 5 bases and the J gene end by 6 bases; junction bases not matched to a gene: 4. The DNA of the CDR3 is TGCAGTGCTGCGGGACAGGGGCCTCAGCCCCAGCATTTT. Translated: CSAAGQGPQPQHF.

The sample holds a few counts of this clonotype. This rearrangement joins TRBV4-1 to TRBJ2-3, with 7 bases that match TRBD1. Trimming cost V 5 bases and J 2 bases; bases outside gene matches: 7. Germline lookup yields CDR1 MGHRA and CDR2 YSYEKL. CDR3 length: 15 residues. CDR3 coding DNA: TGCGCCAGCAGCGTACGGGACAGACCCACAGATACGCAGTATTTT. This codes for CASSVRDRPTDTQYF.

There are many counts of this clonotype. This chain connects TRBV6-5 to TRBJ2-7; 9 nucleotides line up with TRBD2. This CDR3 has 15 residues. The junction had 3 bases not matched to a gene; V was cut back by 0 bases and J by 3 bases. Germline CDR1 is MNHEY and CDR2 is SVGAGI. The CDR3 loop reads CASSYSLLAGYEQYF. Here the CDR3 DNA reads TGTGCCAGCAGTTACTCACTACTAGCGGGCTACGAGCAGTACTTC.

This clonotype was picked up many times. This sequence joins TRBV7-2 and TRBJ1-1; tentative D call: TRBD1 (5 bases). Germline CDR1 is SGHTA and CDR2 is FQGNSA. The CDR3 consists of 15 residues. The V and J ends lost 4 bases and 5 bases respectively, with 17 bases between them. CDR3 protein: CASSYNRGGATEAFF. CDR3 DNA: TGTGCCAGCAGCTATAATCGCGGGGGAGCGACTGAAGCTTTCTTT.

There are many counts of this clonotype. The rearrangement links TRBV9 to TRBJ2-1; 11 positions match TRBD2. Germline V gives CDR1 SGDLS, CDR2 YYNGEE. This CDR3 has 17 residues. Germline trimming cut 4 bases from V and 0 bases from J; bases unmatched to any gene: 6. The CDR3 reads CASSSRLAGTSYNEQFF. CDR3 coding DNA: TGTGCCAGCAGCTCCCGACTAGCGGGGACCTCCTACAATGAGCAGTTCTTC. The full variable domain, rest sourced from reference TRBV9 and TRBJ2-1, is DSGVTQTPKHLITATGQRVTLRCSPRSGDLSVYWYQQSLDQGLQFLIQYYNGEERAKGNILERFSAQQFPDLHSELNLSSLELGDSALYFCASSSRLAGTSYNEQFFGPGTRLTVL.

The chain has TRBV27 and TRBJ2-3; TRBD1 might be the D (5 bases). The CDR3 spans 15 residues. Trimming removed 6 bases from V and 3 bases from J, with 16 bases in between. CDR1 is MNHEY and CDR2 is SMNVEV in the germline V gene (reference sequence). The CDR3: CASSAESQGTDTQYF. Here the CDR3 DNA reads TGTGCCAGCAGCGCTGAGAGTCAGGGAACAGATACGCAGTATTTT.

This clonotype occurred once. The rearrangement joins TRBV27 to TRBJ1-2; maybe TRBD1 (5 bases). Deletions cut 8 bases from V and 6 bases from J, with 19 bases between. The CDR3 spans 14 residues. Germline V gives CDR1 MNHEY, CDR2 SMNVEV (reference sequence). Written as DNA, the CDR3 is TGTGCCAGCGCCGCGGGGACCGCGATCGATGGCTACACCTTC. This gives the protein CASAAGTAIDGYTF.

This clonotype was counted at least ten times. The V gene is TRBV20-1, the J gene TRBJ2-5; 8 bases map to TRBD1. The CDR3 runs to 15 residues. CDR1 DFQATT and CDR2 SNEGSKA come from the germline V gene (reference sequence). V was pared by 4 bases and J by 5 bases, with 12 bases of the junction left unmatched. The CDR3 bases are TGCAGTGCTATGCCTGGACAGGGTCGGGGCGAGACCCAGTACTTC. Its translation is CSAMPGQGRGETQYF.

This clonotype has a count of ten or more. This chain uses TRBV20-1 with TRBJ2-1; TRBD1 might be the D (9 bases). The V end lost 6 bases, the J end lost 9 bases, and 24 bases lay between the germline ends. CDR1 and CDR2 (germline): DFQATT, SNEGSKA (reference sequence). The length of the CDR3 is 15 residues. In DNA form, the CDR3 reads TGCAGTGCCCCCCGGGGGGGACAGGGACGAGGTGAGCAGTTCTTC. Translation: CSAPRGGQGRGEQFF.

Ten or more counts support this clonotype. The chain is built from TRBV20-1 and TRBJ1-1, with D tentatively TRBD1 (5 bases). Per germline, CDR1 DFQATT and CDR2 SNEGSKA (reference sequence). The CDR3 consists of 12 residues. V was shortened by 5 bases and J by 4 bases, with 11 bases between the two germline ends. CDR3 protein: CSAGRARTEAFF. The CDR3 DNA follows: TGCAGTGCTGGCAGGGCGCGCACTGAAGCTTTCTTT.

This clonotype was seen repeatedly, ten times or more. The gene calls are TRBV6-5 and TRBJ2-2, with 8 bases identical to TRBD2. V was pared by 0 bases and J by 4 bases, with 13 bases of the junction left unmatched. Germline CDR1 and CDR2: MNHEY and SVGAGI. There are 19 residues in the CDR3. The CDR3 here is CASSYSLTGGPRVTGELFF. CDR3 DNA: TGTGCCAGCAGTTACTCGTTGACGGGAGGGCCTCGGGTCACCGGGGAGCTGTTTTTT.

This clonotype showed up many times. This chain links TRBV7-3 with TRBJ2-3, with D unresolved. V was shortened by 0 bases and J by 0 bases, with 4 bases between the two germline ends. Germline V gives CDR1 SGHTA, CDR2 FQGTGA. This CDR3 has 14 residues. CDR3 sequence: CASSLTGSTDTQYF. The CDR3 DNA follows: TGTGCCAGCAGCTTAACGGGGAGCACAGATACGCAGTATTTT.

This clonotype was counted ten times or more. This sequence joins TRBV5-1 and TRBJ2-4; D possibly corresponds to TRBD2 (6 bases). The CDR3 length is 14 residues. Germline V lookup: CDR1 SGHRS, CDR2 YFSETQ. V was pared by 0 bases and J by 9 bases, with 13 bases between. The CDR3 sequence: CASSLDGGNGIQYF. The CDR3 bases are TGCGCCAGCAGCTTGGACGGAGGGAACGGCATTCAGTACTTC.

This clonotype appeared many times. The chain employs TRBV15 and TRBJ1-5, with D unresolved. The germline gives CDR1 LNHNV, CDR2 YYDKDF (reference sequence). Trimming pared 0 bases from V and 4 bases from J, leaving 16 bases between. The CDR3 runs 17 residues. The CDR3 sequence is CATSRDPLAGGNQPQHF. The CDR3 DNA sequence: TGTGCCACCAGCAGAGATCCCTTGGCGGGTGGAAATCAGCCCCAGCATTTT.

The sample holds many counts of this clonotype. The V and J genes are TRBV20-1 and TRBJ1-4, with D possibly being TRBD1 (6 bases). CDR1 and CDR2 from the germline V gene are DFQATT and SNEGSKA (reference sequence). The CDR3 contains 14 residues. Deletions cut 6 bases from V and 5 bases from J, with 16 bases between. CDR3 amino acids: CSAPEDRINEKLFF. CDR3 nucleotide sequence: TGCAGTGCACCCGAGGACAGAATAAATGAAAAACTGTTTTTT.

Many counts were recorded for this clonotype. The gene calls are TRBV21-1 and TRBJ2-7; the tabulated D call, TRBD1, remains unverified against the DNA. TRBV21-1 is described as a pseudogene. The CDR3 spans 18 residues. In nucleotides, the CDR3 is TGTGCCAGCAGCAATCCCATTTGCCGGACAGGGAGTATCTACGAGCAGTACTTC. Its protein is CASSNPICRTGSIYEQYF.

In this sample, this clonotype turned up many times. J is TRBJ2-7 and V is TRBV5-5; TRBD1 matches 8 bases. With V trimmed by 5 bases and J by 4 bases, 8 bases remained unmatched. The germline CDR1 and CDR2 sequences are SGHKS and YYEKEE (reference sequence). The CDR3 sequence is 14 residues long. CDR3 DNA: TGTGCCAGCAGTTTTGGGACAGGCGGGTACGAGCAGTACTTC. Translated, it gives CASSFGTGGYEQYF.

This clonotype showed up many times. This chain uses TRBV29-1 with TRBJ2-7; D is undetermined. Germline V CDR1 and CDR2: SQVTM, ANQGSEA. Trimming stripped 4 bases from V and 3 bases from J, with 13 bases between. The CDR3 loop spans 13 amino acids. Here the CDR3 DNA reads TGCAGCGTTGTAATGGGGTTCGGCTACGAGCAGTACTTC. Translation: CSVVMGFGYEQYF.